In its sample, the clone carrying this TCR beta chain was seen a few times. The antigen remains unidentified. The CDR3 totals 15 residues. Between the trimmed V and J ends, which lost 4 bases and 3 bases, there was a span of 17 bases. Per the germline V gene, CDR1 is SGHDT and CDR2 is YYEEEE. This specimen belongs to a study of T cell repertoires in cytomegalovirus infection. Study information: Public signatures in TCR beta pointed to CMV infection and matching HLA type.

General study points: People with CMV and the relevant HLA were identified by cumulative public TCR beta family frequency.

One entry per CDR3 protein, called by TCRdb with MiXCR from the reads. The data show about 920,000 distinct CDR3 sequences, with roughly 30% seen just once and roughly 13% held by the top ten. Sequences were derived from cultured CD8+ T cells from PBMCs, sampled from culture after CMV antigen stimulation. This chain links TRBV5-6 with TRBJ2-7; D may be TRBD1 or TRBD2 (5 bases each). This TCR was recovered from a human donor in good health (CMV status not recorded). Some clones in this sample may be carry-over from other donors' samples. The CDR3 loop reads CASSRNRDVNYEQYV. The CDR3 region has the DNA TGTGCCAGCAGCAGAAACCGGGACGTTAACTACGAGCAGTACGTC.